The rows below give T cell receptor beta chains drawn from one sample of a study of patients and donors after allogeneic stem cell transplantation. TCRdb ran MiXCR on the RT-PCR reads and lists one entry per CDR3 protein. The sample records 800,000 to 1,000,000 distinct CDR3 sequences, about a sixth being singletons. The specimen sequenced was blood, either unsorted or a sorted T cell fraction (not recorded which). The receptor set was obtained from a human donor who was either an allogeneic HSCT recipient or a stem cell or donor lymphocyte infusion donor (not recorded which). It is not recorded whose cells these are; they may come from a transplant donor. CDR3s include the opening cysteine and the closing phenylalanine or tryptophan. The D gene is left open where the match is weak. Size is stated for part of the rows, as once, few or many counts, or as a class when the clone is expanded.

v_gene,j_gene,d_gene,abundance,CDR3nt,CDR3aa
TRBV4-2,TRBJ1-1,.,few,TGTGCCAGCAGCCAAGATCTTTACGACAGAGTGGGGATGAACACTGAAGCTTTCTTT,CASSQDLYDRVGMNTEAFF
TRBV11-2,TRBJ2-2,TRBD2,few,TGTGCCAGCAGCTGGATACCGGGACTAGCGGGAGGGACGCACGCCGGGGAGCTGTTTTTT,CASSWIPGLAGGTHAGELFF
TRBV29-1,TRBJ1-4,.,.,TGCAGCGGCCGGGACAACAATGAAAAACTGTTTTTT,CSGRDNNEKLFF
TRBV19,TRBJ2-1,TRBD1,few,TGTGCCAGTAGTTTCCAGACAGGGCTGAATGAGCAGTTCTTC,CASSFQTGLNEQFF
TRBV6-5,TRBJ2-7,TRBD2,.,TGTGCCAGCAGTTACTCCACTAGCGCGAGCACCTACGAGCAGTACTTC,CASSYSTSASTYEQYF
TRBV12-3/TRBV12-4,TRBJ1-4,TRBD1,.,TGTGCCAGCAGAACCCAGACAGGGAATCCTGAAAAACTGTTTTTT,CASRTQTGNPEKLFF
TRBV6-5,TRBJ1-1,TRBD1,few,TGTGCCAGCAGTTACCGAGGACAGGGGAATACTGAAGCTTTCTTT,CASSYRGQGNTEAFF
TRBV7-2,TRBJ2-5,TRBD1,.,TGTGCCAGCAGCTTCACCGGGACAGCGTACTTC,CASSFTGTAYF
TRBV25-1,TRBJ2-7,.,.,TGTGCCAGCAGTCTGGGGGCAGGGGCCCTGTACGAGCAGTACTTC,CASSLGAGALYEQYF
TRBV12-3/TRBV12-4,TRBJ2-2,.,many,TGTGCCAGCAGTTTACAGCGGAGCAACACCGGGGAGCTGTTTTTT,CASSLQRSNTGELFF
TRBV13,TRBJ2-7,.,.,TGTGCCAGCAGCTCCTACAGCTCCTACGAGCAGTACTTC,CASSSYSSYEQYF
TRBV4-1,TRBJ2-5,.,.,TGCGCCAGCAGCCAAGATCTCCGGAACAGCGAAAGAGAGACCCAGTACTTC,CASSQDLRNSERETQYF
TRBV20-1,TRBJ2-1,TRBD2,few,TGCAGTGCGAGAGCAGCTTCACTAGCGGGGTTGTATGAGCAGTTCTTC,CSARAASLAGLYEQFF
TRBV6-2/TRBV6-3,TRBJ2-3,TRBD2,.,TGTGCCAGCAGGTCAACTAGCGGGGGGGCCTCAGATACGCAGTATTTT,CASRSTSGGASDTQYF
TRBV5-1,TRBJ2-2,.,few,TGCGCCAGCAGCTCGGGACATTCGAACACCGGGGAGCTGTTTTTT,CASSSGHSNTGELFF